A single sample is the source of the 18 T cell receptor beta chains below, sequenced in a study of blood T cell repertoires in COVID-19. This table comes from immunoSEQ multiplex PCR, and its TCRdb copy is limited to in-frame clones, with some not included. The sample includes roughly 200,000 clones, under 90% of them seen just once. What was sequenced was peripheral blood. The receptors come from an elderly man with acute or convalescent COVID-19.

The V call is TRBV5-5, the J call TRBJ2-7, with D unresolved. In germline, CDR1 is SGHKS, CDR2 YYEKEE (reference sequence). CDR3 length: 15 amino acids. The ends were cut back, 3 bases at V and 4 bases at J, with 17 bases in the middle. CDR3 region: CASSSSPEAKYEQYV. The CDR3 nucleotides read TGTGCCAGCAGCTCCTCCCCCGAGGCCAAATACGAGCAGTACGTC.

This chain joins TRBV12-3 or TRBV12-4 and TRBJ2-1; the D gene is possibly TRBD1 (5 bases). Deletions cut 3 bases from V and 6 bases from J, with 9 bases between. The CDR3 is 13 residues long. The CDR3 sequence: CASSLAGINEQFF. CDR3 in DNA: TGTGCCAGCAGTTTGGCAGGGATCAATGAGCAGTTCTTC.

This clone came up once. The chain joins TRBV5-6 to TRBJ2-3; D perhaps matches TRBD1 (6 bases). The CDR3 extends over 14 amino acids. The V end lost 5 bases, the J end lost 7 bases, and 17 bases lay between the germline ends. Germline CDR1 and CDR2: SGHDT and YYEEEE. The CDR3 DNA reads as TGTGCCAGCAGACGCGACAGGCTCTCGAATACGCAGTATTTT. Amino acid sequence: CASRRDRLSNTQYF.

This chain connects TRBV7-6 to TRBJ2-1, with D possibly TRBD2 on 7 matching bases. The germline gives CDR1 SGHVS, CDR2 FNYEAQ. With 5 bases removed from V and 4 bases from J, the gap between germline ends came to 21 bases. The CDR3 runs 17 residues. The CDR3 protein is CASSPRGGEGLYNEQFF. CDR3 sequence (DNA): TGTGCCAGCAGCCCCCGAGGGGGAGAGGGACTATACAATGAGCAGTTCTTC.

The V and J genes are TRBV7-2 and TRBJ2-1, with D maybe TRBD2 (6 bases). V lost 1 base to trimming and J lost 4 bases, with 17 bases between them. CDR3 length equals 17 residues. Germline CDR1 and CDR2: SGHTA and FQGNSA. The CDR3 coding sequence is TGTGCCAGCAGCTTAGTGGGAGGAGGGCGGGGATACAATGAGCAGTTCTTC. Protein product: CASSLVGGGRGYNEQFF.

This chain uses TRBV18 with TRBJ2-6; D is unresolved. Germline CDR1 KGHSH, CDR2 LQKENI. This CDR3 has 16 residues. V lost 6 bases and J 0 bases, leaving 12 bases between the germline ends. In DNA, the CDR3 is TGTGCCAGCTCCCAAAACAGTTACTCTGGGGCCAACGTCCTGACTTTC. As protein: CASSQNSYSGANVLTF.

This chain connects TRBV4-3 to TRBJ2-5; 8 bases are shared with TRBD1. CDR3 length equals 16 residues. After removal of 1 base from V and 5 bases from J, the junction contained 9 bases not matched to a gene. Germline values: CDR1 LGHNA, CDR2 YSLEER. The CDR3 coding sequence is TGCGCCAGCAGCCAAGGGTATACAGGGGGTGGTGAGACCCAGTACTTC. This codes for CASSQGYTGGGETQYF.

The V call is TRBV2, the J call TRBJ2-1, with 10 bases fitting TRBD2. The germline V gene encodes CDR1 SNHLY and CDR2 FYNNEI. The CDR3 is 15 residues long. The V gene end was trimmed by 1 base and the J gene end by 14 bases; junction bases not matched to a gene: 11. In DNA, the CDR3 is TGTGCCAGCAGTGAAGGTGGGGCTAGCGGGGGCAACAAGTTCTTC. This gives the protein CASSEGGASGGNKFF.

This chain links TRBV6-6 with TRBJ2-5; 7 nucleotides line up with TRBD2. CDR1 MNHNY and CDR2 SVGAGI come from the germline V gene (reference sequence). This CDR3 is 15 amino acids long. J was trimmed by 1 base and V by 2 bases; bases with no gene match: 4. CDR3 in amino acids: CASSYGGSSQETQYF. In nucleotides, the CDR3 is TGTGCCAGCAGTTACGGCGGGAGTAGCCAAGAGACCCAGTACTTC.

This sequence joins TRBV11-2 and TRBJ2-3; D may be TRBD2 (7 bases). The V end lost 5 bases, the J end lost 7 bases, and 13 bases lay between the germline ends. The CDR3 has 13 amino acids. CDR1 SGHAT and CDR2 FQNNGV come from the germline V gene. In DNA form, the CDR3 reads TGTGCCAGCAGCAAGGGGGGGGAGCATACGCAGTATTTT. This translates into CASSKGGEHTQYF. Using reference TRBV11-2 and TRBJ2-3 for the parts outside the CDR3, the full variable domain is EAGVAQSPRYKIIEKRQSVAFWCNPISGHATLYWYQQILGQGPKLLIQFQNNGVVDDSQLPKDRFSAERLKGVDSTLKIQPAKLEDSAVYLCASSKGGEHTQYFGPGTRLTVL.

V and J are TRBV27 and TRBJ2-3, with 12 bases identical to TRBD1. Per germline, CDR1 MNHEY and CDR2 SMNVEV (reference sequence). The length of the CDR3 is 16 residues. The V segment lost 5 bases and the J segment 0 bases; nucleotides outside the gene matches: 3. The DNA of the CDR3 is TGTGCCAGCAGTCCCGGGACAGGGGGCAGCACAGATACGCAGTATTTT. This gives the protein CASSPGTGGSTDTQYF.

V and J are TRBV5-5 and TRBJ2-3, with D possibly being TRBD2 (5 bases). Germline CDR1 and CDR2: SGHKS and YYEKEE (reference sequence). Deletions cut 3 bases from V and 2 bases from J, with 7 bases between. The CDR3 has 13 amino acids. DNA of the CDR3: TGTGCCAGCAGCTCTAGCTACACAGATACGCAGTATTTT. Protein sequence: CASSSSYTDTQYF.

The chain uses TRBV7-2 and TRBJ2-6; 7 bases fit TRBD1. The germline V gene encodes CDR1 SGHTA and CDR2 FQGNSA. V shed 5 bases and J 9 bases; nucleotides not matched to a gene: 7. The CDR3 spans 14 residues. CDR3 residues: CASSPGTVRNVLTF. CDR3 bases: TGTGCCAGCAGCCCCGGGACAGTCCGCAACGTCCTGACTTTC.

The CDR3 region is CSVSPTYNEQFF. The CDR3 DNA reads as TGCAGCGTTTCCCCGACTTACAATGAGCAGTTCTTC. The chain is built from TRBV29-1 and TRBJ2-1; D is uncertain. This CDR3 is 12 amino acids long. V lost 5 bases and J lost 4, with 9 bases in between. The germline V gene encodes CDR1 SQVTM and CDR2 ANQGSEA.

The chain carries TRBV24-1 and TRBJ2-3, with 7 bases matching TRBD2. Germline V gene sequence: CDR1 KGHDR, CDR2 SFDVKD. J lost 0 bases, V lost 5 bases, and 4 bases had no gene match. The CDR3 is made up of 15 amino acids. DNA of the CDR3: TGTGCCACCAGTGGGGGGGAGGGAAGCACAGATACGCAGTATTTT. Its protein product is CATSGGEGSTDTQYF.

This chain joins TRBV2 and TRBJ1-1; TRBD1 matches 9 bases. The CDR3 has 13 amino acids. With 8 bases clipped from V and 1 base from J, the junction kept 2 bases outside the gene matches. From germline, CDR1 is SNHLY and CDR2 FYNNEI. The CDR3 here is CASGGQGNTEAFF. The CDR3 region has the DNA TGTGCCAGCGGGGGACAGGGGAACACTGAAGCTTTCTTT.

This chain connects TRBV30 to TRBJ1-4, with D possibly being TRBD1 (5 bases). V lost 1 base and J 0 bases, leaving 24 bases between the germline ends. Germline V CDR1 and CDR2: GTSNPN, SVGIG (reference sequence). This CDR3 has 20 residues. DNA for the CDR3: TGTGCCTGGAGTGCCATTAGGGGCAGAAGTAAATCTGCAACTAATGAAAAACTGTTTTTT. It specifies CAWSAIRGRSKSATNEKLFF.

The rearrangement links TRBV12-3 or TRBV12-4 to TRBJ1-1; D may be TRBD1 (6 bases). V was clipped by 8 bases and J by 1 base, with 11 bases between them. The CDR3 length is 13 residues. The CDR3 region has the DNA TGTGCCAGCGGCCAACAGGGGAACACTGAAGCTTTCTTT. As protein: CASGQQGNTEAFF.